These 8 T cell receptor beta chains were sequenced from one sample in a study of T cells in Graves' hyperthyroidism and ophthalmopathy. The TCR beta CDR3 regions underwent amplification using RNA transcripts as the source. RT-PCR in the first round (using the HTBI primer set) targeted the TCR CDR3. From the multiplex PCR reads, TCRdb called clonotypes with MiXCR, one entry per CDR3 protein. The sample shows about 500,000 distinct CDR3 sequences, 15% to 20% of them seen only once. Material: blood. These receptors were taken from a woman aged 30 to 39 with Graves' ophthalmopathy.

This clonotype was detected only a few times. The V call is TRBV19, the J call TRBJ2-7, with D possibly being TRBD2 (6 bases). The CDR3 has 15 amino acids. Germline V gives CDR1 LNHDA, CDR2 SQIVND (reference sequence). V shed 5 bases and J shed 2 bases, with 16 bases lying between them. The CDR3 sequence: CASSGWRDGTYEQYF. As DNA, the CDR3 is TGTGCCAGTAGTGGGTGGCGGGACGGTACCTACGAGCAGTACTTC.

The chain recombines TRBV5-1 with TRBJ2-2; 8 bases map to TRBD1. Germline values: CDR1 SGHRS, CDR2 YFSETQ. V lost 4 bases, J lost 2 bases, and 4 bases stayed unmatched. CDR3 length: 15 amino acids. CDR3 residues: CASSPRGLNTGELFF. The CDR3 DNA is TGCGCCAGCAGCCCCAGGGGGCTCAACACCGGGGAGCTGTTTTTT.

The rearrangement joins TRBV11-3 to TRBJ2-5; 9 bases align to TRBD1. The ends lost 4 bases at V and 5 bases at J; junction bases unmatched: 8. Germline V CDR1 and CDR2: SGHNT, YENEEA. This CDR3 comprises 15 residues. CDR3 DNA sequence: TGTGCCAGCAGCTCCGAACAGGGGGCGGTCGAGACCCAGTACTTC. Translating gives CASSSEQGAVETQYF.

This clonotype was observed many times. The chain combines TRBV28 with TRBJ2-1; 11 nucleotides line up with TRBD2. CDR1 MDHEN and CDR2 SYDVKM come from the germline V gene. V dropped 8 bases and J dropped 5; count of bases not matched to a gene: 8. CDR3 length equals 15 residues. In DNA form, the CDR3 reads TGTGCCAGCTTCCTAGCGGGAGGCCCCGACAATGAGCAGTTCTTC. Amino acids: CASFLAGGPDNEQFF.

This clonotype has just one count. The chain joins TRBV24-1 to TRBJ2-2; D might be TRBD1 or TRBD2, each matching 5 bases. CDR1 KGHDR and CDR2 SFDVKD come from the germline V gene. This CDR3 comprises 17 residues. With 3 bases removed from V and 4 bases from J, the gap between germline ends came to 17 bases. The CDR3 sequence: CATSDPTGRKFTGELFF. CDR3 sequence (DNA): TGTGCCACCAGTGATCCAACGGGGCGTAAGTTCACCGGGGAGCTGTTTTTT.

A note on this clonotype: This may stem from a read error, because a much larger clone lies one nucleotide away. The chain has TRBV12-3 or TRBV12-4 and TRBJ1-1; D remains unclear. The CDR3 consists of 11 residues. This CDR3 reads CAGRLGTEAFF. CDR3 DNA sequence: TGTGCCGGCAGGTTAGGCACTGAAGCTTTCTTT.

This clonotype occurred a few times. CDR3 region: CASRGTSGRNEQFF. The DNA of the CDR3 is TGTGCCAGCAGAGGGACTAGCGGGAGGAATGAGCAGTTCTTC. The genes are TRBV7-2 and TRBJ2-1; 15 bases align to TRBD2. Trimming took 6 bases from V and 7 from J; bases not matched to a gene: 1. This CDR3 is 14 amino acids long. Germline V gene lookup returns CDR1 SGHTA and CDR2 FQGNSA.

Only a few counts were recorded for this clonotype. The genes are TRBV20-1 and TRBJ2-5; D is possibly TRBD2 (5 bases). V lost 6 bases to trimming and J lost 7 bases, with 18 bases between them. The CDR3 contains 13 residues. CDR1 DFQATT and CDR2 SNEGSKA come from the germline V gene (reference sequence). CDR3 loop: CSAPGRAAGTQYF. The DNA for the CDR3 is TGCAGTGCGCCAGGTCGGGCGGCGGGGACCCAGTACTTC.